This T cell receptor (beta chain) derives from a study of identical twins. Notes on the study in general: There was more out-of-frame TCR alpha sharing in monozygotic twins than models estimated.

After template switching added a universal primer site, the resulting cDNA carried unique molecular identifiers. One entry per CDR3 protein, called by TCRdb with MiXCR from the 5' RACE reads. This sample has approximately 220,000 distinct CDR3 sequences, with 6% to 8% found just once. This clonotype was observed a few times. Its antigen remains unknown. This sample was also put to use in a study of yellow fever vaccine responses in identical twins.

The TCR comes from a woman aged 18-29 years in good health. Sample: CD8+ T cells sorted from blood.

The CDR3 loop reads CASSDPRDSYGYTF. Written as DNA, the CDR3 is TGTGCCAGCAGTGACCCCCGGGACAGCTATGGCTACACCTTC. The chain carries TRBV2 and TRBJ1-2; 7 bases line up with TRBD1. J lost 4 bases, V lost 3 bases, and 5 bases had no gene match. Germline assignment: CDR1 SNHLY and CDR2 FYNNEI. There are 14 residues in the CDR3.